The present T cell receptor beta chain was sequenced within a study of CD8 T cells in ankylosing spondylitis. TCRdb re-called the 5' RACE reads through MiXCR, storing one row per CDR3 protein. The sample carries approximately 130,000 distinct CDR3 sequences, 11% recorded once. This clonotype was seen ten or more times. V dropped 7 bases and J dropped 11 bases, with 14 bases sitting between them. The CDR3 extends over 10 amino acids. From germline, CDR1 is DFQATT and CDR2 SNEGSKA (reference sequence). This receptor was identified in a female donor with ankylosing spondylitis or in good health (not recorded which). The chain uses TRBV20-1 and TRBJ1-1; D unresolved. Sequenced sample: blood, either unsorted or a sorted T cell fraction (not recorded which). CDR3 sequence (DNA): TGCAGTGTAATTCGGGGTTGGGCTTTCTTT. Its protein is CSVIRGWAFF.